The clone carrying this TCR beta chain showed up just a few times. Its target is unknown. The CDR3 sequence is 17 residues long. V shed 0 bases and J shed 4 bases, with 18 bases lying between them. In germline, CDR1 is SGDLS, CDR2 YYNGEE. Conversion of TCR transcripts into cDNA relied on 5'RACE template switching, which added a universal primer site and UMIs. TCRdb fed the 5' RACE reads into MiXCR, producing one record per CDR3 protein. Of roughly 500,000 distinct CDR3 sequences in the sample, over 15% were seen once. These data belong to a study of T cells after yellow fever vaccination. On the study more broadly: Preparation used SMART-Seq v4 Ultra Low Input for the low-cell-number fractions. Study-level points and caveats: Sorted repertoires could include abundant contaminating clonotypes from bulk cells. Subsequent booster samples again held most clones from primary vaccination (just under 98% CD4, 85% to 90% CD8).

The chain joins TRBV9 to TRBJ2-3, with D possibly being TRBD2 (5 bases). The origin of this receptor is a man aged 30-40 years who received the YFV17D yellow fever vaccine. The material was PBMCs, obtained 15 days after the yellow fever booster vaccination. The CDR3 reads CASSVVRELISADTQYF. CDR3 DNA: TGTGCCAGCAGCGTAGTTCGGGAACTCATCAGCGCAGATACGCAGTATTTT.